This TCR beta chain was recorded in a study of blood T cell repertoires in COVID-19. Turning to the study itself: Sites across the United States, Italy and Spain contributed samples from acute and convalescent COVID-19. Sample material is recorded as cDNA or gDNA derived from T cells, B-cell-depleted T cells, or PBMCs.

Authors' analysis steps: Reference gene primers were amplified, and this amplification served to estimate nucleated cell counts. Sequencing was performed with immunoSEQ multiplex PCR; in TCRdb, only in-frame clones are kept and a portion is missing. V, J and clone size are taken as reported in that table, and D and trimming were inferred from the DNA itself. The sample has 200,000 to 250,000 clones; about nine tenths are singletons. The CDR3 has 18 residues. After removal of 6 bases from V and 0 bases from J, the junction contained 15 bases not matched to a gene. Looked up from germline, CDR1 is MGHRA and CDR2 is YSYEKL.

The sequenced material came from peripheral blood. The TCR was taken from an older woman with acute or convalescent COVID-19. The chain employs TRBV4-1 and TRBJ1-1, with TRBD1 matching 8 bases. DNA for the CDR3: TGCGCCAGCAGAACTTCGGGGACAGGCTTCTACATGAACACTGAAGCTTTCTTT. It is translated as CASRTSGTGFYMNTEAFF.